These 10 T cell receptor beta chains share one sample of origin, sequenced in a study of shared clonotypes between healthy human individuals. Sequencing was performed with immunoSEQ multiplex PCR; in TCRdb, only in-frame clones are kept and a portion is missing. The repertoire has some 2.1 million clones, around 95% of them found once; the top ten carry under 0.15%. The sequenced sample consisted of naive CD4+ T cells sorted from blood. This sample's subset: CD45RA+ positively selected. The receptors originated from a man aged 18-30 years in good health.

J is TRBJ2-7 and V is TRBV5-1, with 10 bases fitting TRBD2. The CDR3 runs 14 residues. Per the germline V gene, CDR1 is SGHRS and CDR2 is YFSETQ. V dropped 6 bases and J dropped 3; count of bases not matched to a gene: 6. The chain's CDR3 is CASKLAGQLYEQYF. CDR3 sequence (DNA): TGCGCCAGCAAACTAGCGGGGCAGCTCTACGAGCAGTACTTC.

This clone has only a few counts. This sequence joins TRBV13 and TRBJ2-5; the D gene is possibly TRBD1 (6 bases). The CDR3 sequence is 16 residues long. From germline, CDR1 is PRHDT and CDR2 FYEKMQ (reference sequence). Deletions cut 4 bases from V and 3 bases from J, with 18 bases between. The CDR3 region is CASSSLPGTNKETQYF. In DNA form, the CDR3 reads TGTGCCAGCAGCTCTCTACCCGGGACAAACAAAGAGACCCAGTACTTC.

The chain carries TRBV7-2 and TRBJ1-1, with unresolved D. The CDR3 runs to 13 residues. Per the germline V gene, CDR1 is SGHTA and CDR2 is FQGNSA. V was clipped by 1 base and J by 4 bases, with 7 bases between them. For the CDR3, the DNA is TGTGCCAGCAGCTTAGAGGGATCCACTGAAGCTTTCTTT. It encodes CASSLEGSTEAFF.

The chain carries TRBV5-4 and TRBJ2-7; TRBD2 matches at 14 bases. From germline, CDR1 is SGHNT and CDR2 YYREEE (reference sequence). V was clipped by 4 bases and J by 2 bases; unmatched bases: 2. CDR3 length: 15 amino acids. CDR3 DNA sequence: TGTGCCAGCAGCCAGGGACTAGCGGGAGCCTACGAGCAGTACTTC. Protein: CASSQGLAGAYEQYF.

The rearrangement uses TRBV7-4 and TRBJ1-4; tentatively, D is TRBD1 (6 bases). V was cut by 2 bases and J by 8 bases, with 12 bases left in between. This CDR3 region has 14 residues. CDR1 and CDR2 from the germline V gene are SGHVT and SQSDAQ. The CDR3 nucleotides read TGTGCCAGCAGCTTACGGGGGCGGGAAGAAAAACTGTTTTTT. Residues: CASSLRGREEKLFF.

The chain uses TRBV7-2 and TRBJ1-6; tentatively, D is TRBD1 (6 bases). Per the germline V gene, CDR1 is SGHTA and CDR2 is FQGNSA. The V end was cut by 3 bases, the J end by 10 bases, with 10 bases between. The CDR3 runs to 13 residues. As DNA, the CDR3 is TGTGCCAGCAGCTTGGGGGGGGGCTCACCCCTCCACTTT. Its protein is CASSLGGGSPLHF. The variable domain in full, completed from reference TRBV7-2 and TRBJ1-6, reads GAGVSQSPSNKVTEKGKDVELRCDPISGHTALYWYRQSLGQGLEFLIYFQGNSAPDKSGLPSDRFSAERTGGSVSTLTIQRTQQEDSAVYLCASSLGGGSPLHFGNGTRLTVT.

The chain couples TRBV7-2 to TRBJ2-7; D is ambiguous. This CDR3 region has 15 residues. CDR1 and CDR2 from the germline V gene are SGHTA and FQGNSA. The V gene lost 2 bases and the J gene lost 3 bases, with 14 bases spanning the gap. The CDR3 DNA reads TGTGCCAGCAGCTTAAATCCGGTCGGGTTCTACGAGCAGTACTTC. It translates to CASSLNPVGFYEQYF.

CDR3 region: CASSSGTGVNAETQYF. Here the CDR3 DNA reads TGTGCCAGCAGCTCCGGGACAGGGGTTAATGCAGAGACCCAGTACTTC. This sequence joins TRBV6-6 and TRBJ2-5, with 10 bases identical to TRBD1. The CDR3 totals 16 residues. The germline V gene has CDR1 MNHNY and CDR2 SVGAGI (reference sequence). J gave up 4 bases and V 6 bases, and 11 bases lay outside the gene matches.

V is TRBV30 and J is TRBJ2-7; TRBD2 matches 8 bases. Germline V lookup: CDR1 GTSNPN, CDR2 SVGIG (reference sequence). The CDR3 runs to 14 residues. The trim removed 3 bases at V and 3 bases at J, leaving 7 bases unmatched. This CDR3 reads CAWSSGGAYYEQYF. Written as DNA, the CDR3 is TGTGCCTGGAGCTCGGGGGGGGCATACTACGAGCAGTACTTC.

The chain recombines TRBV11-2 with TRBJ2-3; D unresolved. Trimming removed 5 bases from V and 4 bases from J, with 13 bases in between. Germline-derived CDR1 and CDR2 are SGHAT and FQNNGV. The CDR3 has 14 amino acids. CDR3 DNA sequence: TGTGCCAGCAGCGTATCGCGTGGGGCAGATACGCAGTATTTT. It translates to CASSVSRGADTQYF.